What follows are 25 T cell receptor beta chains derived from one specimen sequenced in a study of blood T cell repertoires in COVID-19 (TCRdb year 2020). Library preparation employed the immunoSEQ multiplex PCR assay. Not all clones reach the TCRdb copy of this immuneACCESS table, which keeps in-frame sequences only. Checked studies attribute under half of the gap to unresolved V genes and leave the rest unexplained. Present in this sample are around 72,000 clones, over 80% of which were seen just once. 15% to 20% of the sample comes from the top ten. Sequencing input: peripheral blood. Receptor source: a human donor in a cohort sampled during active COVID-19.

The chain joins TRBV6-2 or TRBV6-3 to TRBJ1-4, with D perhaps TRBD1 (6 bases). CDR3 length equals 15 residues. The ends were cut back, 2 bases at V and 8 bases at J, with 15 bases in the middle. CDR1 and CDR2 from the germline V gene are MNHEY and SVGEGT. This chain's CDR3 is CASSYTGGAREKLFF. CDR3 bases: TGTGCCAGCAGTTACACGGGGGGGGCGCGGGAAAAACTGTTTTTT.

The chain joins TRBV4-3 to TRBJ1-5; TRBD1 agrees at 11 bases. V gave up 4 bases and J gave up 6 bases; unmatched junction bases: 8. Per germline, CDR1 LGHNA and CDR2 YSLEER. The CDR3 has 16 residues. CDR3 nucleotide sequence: TGCGCCAGCAGCCTCGAATTGGGGACAGGGGGTCAGCCCCAGCATTTT. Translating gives CASSLELGTGGQPQHF.

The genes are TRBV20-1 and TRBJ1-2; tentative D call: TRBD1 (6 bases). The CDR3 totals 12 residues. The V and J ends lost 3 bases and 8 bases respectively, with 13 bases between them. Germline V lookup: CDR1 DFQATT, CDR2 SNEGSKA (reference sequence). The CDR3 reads CSASWQGKGYTF. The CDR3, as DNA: TGCAGTGCTAGTTGGCAGGGGAAGGGCTACACCTTC.

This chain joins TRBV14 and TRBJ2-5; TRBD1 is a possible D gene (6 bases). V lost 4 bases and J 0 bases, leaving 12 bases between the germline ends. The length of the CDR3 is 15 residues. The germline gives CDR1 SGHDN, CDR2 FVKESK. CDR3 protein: CASSPQGPYQETQYF. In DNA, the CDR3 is TGTGCCAGCAGCCCTCAGGGGCCCTACCAAGAGACCCAGTACTTC.

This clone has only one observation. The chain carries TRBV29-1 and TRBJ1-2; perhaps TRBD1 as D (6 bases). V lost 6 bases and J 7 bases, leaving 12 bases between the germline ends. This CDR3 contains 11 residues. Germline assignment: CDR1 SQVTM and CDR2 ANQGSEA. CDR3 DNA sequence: TGCAGCGTAGCGGGGGCGGGTGGCTACACCTTC. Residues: CSVAGAGGYTF. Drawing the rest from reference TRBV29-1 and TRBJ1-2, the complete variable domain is SAVISQKPSRDICQRGTSLTIQCQVDSQVTMMFWYRQQPGQSLTLIATANQGSEATYESGFVIDKFPISRPNLTFSTLTVSNMSPEDSSIYLCSVAGAGGYTFGSGTRLTVV.

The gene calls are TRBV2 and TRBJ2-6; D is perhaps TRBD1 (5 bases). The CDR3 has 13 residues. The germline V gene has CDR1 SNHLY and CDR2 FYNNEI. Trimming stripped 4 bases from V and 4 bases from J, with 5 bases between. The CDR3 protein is CASSGQGANVLTF. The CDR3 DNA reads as TGTGCCAGCAGTGGACAGGGGGCCAACGTCCTGACTTTC. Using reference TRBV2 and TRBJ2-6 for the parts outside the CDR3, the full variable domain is EPEVTQTPSHQVTQMGQEVILRCVPISNHLYFYWYRQILGQKVEFLVSFYNNEISEKSEIFDDQFSVERPDGSNFTLKIRSTKLEDSAMYFCASSGQGANVLTFGAGSRLTVL.

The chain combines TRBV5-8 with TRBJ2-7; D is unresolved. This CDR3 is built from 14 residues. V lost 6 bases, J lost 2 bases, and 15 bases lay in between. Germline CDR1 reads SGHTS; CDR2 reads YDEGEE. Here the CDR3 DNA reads TGTGCCAGCATTCCCGTCTATATGACCTACGAGCAGTACTTC. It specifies CASIPVYMTYEQYF.

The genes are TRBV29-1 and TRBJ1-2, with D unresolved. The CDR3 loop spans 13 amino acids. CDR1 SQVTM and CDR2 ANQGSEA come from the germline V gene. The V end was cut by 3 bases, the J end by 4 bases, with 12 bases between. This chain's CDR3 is CSVDEFYGYGYTF. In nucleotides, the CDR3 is TGCAGCGTTGATGAGTTCTACGGCTATGGCTACACCTTC.

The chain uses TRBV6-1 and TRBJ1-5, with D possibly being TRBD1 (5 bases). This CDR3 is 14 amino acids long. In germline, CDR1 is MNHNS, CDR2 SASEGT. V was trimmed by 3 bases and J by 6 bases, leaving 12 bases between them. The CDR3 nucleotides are TGTGCCAGCAGTGACGCAGGGAACGTTCAGCCCCAGCATTTT. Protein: CASSDAGNVQPQHF.

CDR3: CASRLDQETQYF. The DNA for the CDR3 is TGTGCCAGCCGACTAGACCAAGAGACCCAGTACTTC. The chain joins TRBV7-2 to TRBJ2-5; weak D call: TRBD2 (6 bases). Trimming took off 8 bases at V and 0 bases at J, with 7 bases between the two ends. This CDR3 is 12 amino acids long. Germline V lookup: CDR1 SGHTA, CDR2 FQGNSA.

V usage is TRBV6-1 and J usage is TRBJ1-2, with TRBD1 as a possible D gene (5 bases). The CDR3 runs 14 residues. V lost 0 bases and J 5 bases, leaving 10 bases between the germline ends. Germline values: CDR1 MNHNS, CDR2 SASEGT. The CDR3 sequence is CASSEADGAYGYTF. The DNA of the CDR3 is TGTGCCAGCAGTGAAGCGGATGGGGCGTATGGCTACACCTTC.

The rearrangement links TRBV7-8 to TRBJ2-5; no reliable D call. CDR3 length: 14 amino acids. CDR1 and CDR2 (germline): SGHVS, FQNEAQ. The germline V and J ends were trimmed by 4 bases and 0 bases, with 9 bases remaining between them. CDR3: CASSSVLYQETQYF. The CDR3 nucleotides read TGTGCCAGCAGCTCGGTTCTGTACCAAGAGACCCAGTACTTC.

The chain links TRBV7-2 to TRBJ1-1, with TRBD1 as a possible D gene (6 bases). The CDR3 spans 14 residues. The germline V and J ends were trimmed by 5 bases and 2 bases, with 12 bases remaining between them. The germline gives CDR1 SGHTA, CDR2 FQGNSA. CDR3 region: CASSPGGLNTEAFF. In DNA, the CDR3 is TGTGCCAGCAGCCCCGGGGGGCTAAACACTGAAGCTTTCTTT.

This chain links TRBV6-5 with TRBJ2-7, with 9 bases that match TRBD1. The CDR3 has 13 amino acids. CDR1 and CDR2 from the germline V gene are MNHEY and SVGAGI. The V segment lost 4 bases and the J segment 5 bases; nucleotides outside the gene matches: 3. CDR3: CASSWDRADEQYF. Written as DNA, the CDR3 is TGTGCCAGCAGTTGGGACAGGGCCGACGAGCAGTACTTC.

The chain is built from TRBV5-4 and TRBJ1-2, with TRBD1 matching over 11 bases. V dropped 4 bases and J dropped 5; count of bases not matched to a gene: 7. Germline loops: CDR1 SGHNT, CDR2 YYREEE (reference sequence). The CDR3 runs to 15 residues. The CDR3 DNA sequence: TGTGCCAGCAGCCCCAGGGACAGGGGGATGTATGGCTACACCTTC. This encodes CASSPRDRGMYGYTF.

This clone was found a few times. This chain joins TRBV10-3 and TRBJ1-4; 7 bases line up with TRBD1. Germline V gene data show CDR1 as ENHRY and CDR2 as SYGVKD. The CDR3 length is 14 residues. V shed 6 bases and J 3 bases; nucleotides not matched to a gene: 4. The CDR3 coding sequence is TGTGCCATCAGGCCGGGACAGCCTAATGAAAAACTGTTTTTT. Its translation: CAIRPGQPNEKLFF.

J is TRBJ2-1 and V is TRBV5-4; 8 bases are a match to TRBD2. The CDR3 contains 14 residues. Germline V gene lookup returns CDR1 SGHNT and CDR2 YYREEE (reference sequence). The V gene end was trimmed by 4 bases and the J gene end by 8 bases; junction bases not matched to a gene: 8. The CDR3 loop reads CASSLTGGPHEQFF. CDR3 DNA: TGTGCCAGCAGCCTCACGGGGGGGCCCCATGAGCAGTTCTTC.

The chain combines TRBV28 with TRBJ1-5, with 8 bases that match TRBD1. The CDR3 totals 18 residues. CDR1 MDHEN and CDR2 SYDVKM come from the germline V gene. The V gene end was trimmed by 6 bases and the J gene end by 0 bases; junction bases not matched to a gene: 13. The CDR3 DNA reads TGTGCCAGCAGCTCGACAGGGGCCACCAGATATAGCAATCAGCCCCAGCATTTT. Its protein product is CASSSTGATRYSNQPQHF.

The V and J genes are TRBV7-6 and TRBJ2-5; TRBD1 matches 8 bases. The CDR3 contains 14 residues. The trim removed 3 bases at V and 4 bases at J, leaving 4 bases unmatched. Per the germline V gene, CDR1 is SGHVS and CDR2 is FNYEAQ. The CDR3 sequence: CASSFRGQGETQYF. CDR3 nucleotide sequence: TGTGCCAGCAGCTTTAGAGGACAGGGAGAGACCCAGTACTTC.

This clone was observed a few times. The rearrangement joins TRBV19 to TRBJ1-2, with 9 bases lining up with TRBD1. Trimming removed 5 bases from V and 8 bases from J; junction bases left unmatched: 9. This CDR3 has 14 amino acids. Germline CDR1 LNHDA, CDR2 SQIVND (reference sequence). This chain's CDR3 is CASSFQYTGGGYTF. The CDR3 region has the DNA TGTGCCAGTAGTTTTCAATACACAGGGGGCGGCTACACCTTC.

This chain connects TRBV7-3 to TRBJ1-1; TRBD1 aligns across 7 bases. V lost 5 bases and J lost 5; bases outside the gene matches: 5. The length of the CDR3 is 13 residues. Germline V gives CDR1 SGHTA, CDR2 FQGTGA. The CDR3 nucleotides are TGTGCCAGCAGCCCACAGGGGTGGACTGAAGCTTTCTTT. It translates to CASSPQGWTEAFF.

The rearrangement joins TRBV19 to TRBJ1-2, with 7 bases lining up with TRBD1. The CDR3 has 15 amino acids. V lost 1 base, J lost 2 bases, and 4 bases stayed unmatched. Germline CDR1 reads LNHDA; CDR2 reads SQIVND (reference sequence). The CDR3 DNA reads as TGTGCCAGTAGTATAGCGGCAGGGGGAAACTATGGCTACACCTTC. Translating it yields CASSIAAGGNYGYTF.

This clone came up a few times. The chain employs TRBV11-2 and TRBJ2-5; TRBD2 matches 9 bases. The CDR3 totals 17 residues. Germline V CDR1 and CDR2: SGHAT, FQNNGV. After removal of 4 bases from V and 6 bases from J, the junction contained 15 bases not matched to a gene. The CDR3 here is CASSSSPQRGAGKTQYF. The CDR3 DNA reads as TGTGCCAGCAGCTCATCCCCCCAGCGGGGGGCCGGGAAGACCCAGTACTTC.

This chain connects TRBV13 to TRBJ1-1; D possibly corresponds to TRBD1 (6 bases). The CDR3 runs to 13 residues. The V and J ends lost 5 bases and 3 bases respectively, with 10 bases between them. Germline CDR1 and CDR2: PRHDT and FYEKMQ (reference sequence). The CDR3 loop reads CASSTGQYTEAFF. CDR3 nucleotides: TGTGCCAGCAGCACCGGACAGTACACTGAAGCTTTCTTT.

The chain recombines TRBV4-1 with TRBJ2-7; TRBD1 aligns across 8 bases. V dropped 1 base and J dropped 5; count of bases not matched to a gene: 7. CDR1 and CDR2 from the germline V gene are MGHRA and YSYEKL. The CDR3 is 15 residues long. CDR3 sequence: CASSQGGQGWDEQYF. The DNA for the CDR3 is TGCGCCAGCAGCCAAGGCGGACAGGGATGGGACGAGCAGTACTTC.